This T cell receptor beta chain derives from a study of post-analysis software for immune sequencing data. Notes on the study in general: Four or five TRBV segments were more frequent in patients than controls; TRBV5-6, TRBV5-1 and TRBV20-1 belonged to this group.

V was clipped by 2 bases and J by 5 bases, with 8 bases between them. The CDR3 is 12 amino acids. Germline V gene lookup returns CDR1 GTSNPN and CDR2 SVGIG (reference sequence). The TCR beta cDNA libraries contained unique molecular identifiers. TCRdb redid the calling of the PCR reads with MiXCR, one entry per CDR3 protein. Among some 240,000 distinct CDR3 sequences listed, just over 35% were seen once. Details on this clonotype: Its antigen is unidentified.

This chain links TRBV30 with TRBJ2-3; no definite D call. This TCR was sampled from a girl between 10 and 17 years old with multiple sclerosis. Material for sequencing was blood. The CDR3 is CAWSLRRDTQYF. The CDR3 coding sequence is TGTGCCTGGAGTCTAAGACGAGATACGCAGTATTTT.